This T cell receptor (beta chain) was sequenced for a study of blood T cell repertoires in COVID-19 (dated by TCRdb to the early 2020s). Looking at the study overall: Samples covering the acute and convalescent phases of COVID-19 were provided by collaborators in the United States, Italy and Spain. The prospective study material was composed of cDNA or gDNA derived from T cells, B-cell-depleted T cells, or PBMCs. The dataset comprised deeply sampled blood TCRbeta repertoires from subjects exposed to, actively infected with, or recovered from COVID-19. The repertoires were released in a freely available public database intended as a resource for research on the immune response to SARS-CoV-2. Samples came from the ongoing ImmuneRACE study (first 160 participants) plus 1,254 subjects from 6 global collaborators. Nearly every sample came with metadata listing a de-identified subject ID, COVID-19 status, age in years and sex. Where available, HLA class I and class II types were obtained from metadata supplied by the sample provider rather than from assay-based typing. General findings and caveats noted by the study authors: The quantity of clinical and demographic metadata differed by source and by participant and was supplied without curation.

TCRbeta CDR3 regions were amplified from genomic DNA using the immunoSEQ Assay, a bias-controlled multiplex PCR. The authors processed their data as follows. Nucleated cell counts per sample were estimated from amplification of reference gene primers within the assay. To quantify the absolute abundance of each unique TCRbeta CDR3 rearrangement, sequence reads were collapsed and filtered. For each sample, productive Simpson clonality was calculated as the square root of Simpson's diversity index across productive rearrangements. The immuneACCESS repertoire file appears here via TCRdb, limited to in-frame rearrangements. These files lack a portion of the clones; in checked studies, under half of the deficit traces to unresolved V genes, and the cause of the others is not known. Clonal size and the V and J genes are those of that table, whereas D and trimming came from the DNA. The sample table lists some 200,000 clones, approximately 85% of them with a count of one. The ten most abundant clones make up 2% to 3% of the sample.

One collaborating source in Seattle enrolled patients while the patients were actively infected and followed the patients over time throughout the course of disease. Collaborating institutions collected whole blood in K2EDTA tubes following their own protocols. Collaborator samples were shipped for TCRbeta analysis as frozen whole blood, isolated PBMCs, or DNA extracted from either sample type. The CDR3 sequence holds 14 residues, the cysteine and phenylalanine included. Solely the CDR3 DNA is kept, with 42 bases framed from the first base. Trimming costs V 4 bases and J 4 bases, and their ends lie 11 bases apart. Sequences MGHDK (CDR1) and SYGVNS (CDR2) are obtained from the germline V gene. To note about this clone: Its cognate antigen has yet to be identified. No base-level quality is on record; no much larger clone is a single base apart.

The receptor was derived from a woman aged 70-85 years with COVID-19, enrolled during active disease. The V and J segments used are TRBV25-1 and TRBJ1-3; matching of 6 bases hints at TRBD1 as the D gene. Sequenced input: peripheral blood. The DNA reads TGTGCCAGCAGTGGTCAGGGGTTCGGAAACACCATATATTTT. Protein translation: CASSGQGFGNTIYF.